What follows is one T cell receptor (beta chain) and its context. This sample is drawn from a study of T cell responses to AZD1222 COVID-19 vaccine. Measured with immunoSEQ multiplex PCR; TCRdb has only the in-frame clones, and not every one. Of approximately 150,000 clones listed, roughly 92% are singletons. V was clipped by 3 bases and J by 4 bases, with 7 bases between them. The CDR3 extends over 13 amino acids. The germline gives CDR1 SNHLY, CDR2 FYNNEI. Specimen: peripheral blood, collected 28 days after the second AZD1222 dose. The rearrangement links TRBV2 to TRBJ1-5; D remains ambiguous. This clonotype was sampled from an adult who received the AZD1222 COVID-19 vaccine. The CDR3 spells CASSELENQPQHF. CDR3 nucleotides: TGTGCCAGCAGTGAGTTAGAGAATCAGCCCCAGCATTTT.